This T cell receptor (beta chain) was identified during a study of blood T cells in healthy people across ages. Next came a second PCR, run for about 6 to 11 cycles, which used a sample-barcoded 5' primer along with a J-beta primer mix. MiXCR, run by TCRdb on the 5' RACE reads, gives a single entry per CDR3 protein. The table lists approximately 1.5 million distinct CDR3 sequences, about 31% of them singletons. Regarding the study as a whole: Reliance upon unsorted PBMCs precluded definitive naive versus antigen-experienced comparison. In older individuals, TCR beta diversity per million T cells was lower, falling roughly linearly with age.

CDR3 length equals 13 residues. V was cut by 3 bases and J by 0 bases, with 8 bases left in between. Germline-derived CDR1 and CDR2 are DFQATT and SNEGSKA (reference sequence). As for this clonotype: The antigen is unknown.

Donor samples were obtained from healthy Caucasian individuals from Russia, aged roughly 6 to 90. The sequence was collected from a young woman in good health. The chain carries TRBV20-1 and TRBJ1-2; D is ambiguous. Sequencing used blood. CDR3 residues: CSASMGTNYGYTF. The CDR3 DNA sequence: TGCAGTGCTAGCATGGGGACTAACTATGGCTACACCTTC.